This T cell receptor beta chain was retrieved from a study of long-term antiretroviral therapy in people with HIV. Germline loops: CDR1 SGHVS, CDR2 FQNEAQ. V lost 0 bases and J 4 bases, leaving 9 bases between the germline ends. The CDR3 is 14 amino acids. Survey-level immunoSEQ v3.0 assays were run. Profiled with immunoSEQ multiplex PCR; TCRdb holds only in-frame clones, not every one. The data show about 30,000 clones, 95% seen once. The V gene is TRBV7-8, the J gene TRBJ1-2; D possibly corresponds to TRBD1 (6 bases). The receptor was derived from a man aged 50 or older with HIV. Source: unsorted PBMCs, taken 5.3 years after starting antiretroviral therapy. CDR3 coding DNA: TGTGCCAGCAGCTTAGCGCGGACAGCCTATGGCTACACCTTC. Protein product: CASSLARTAYGYTF.